This T cell receptor beta chain was documented in a study of T cell changes during pregnancy in multiple sclerosis. The data were produced by immunoSEQ multiplex PCR, yet TCRdb's version contains in-frame clones alone and is incomplete. The profile shows around 70,000 clones, about 89% of them singletons. CDR1 is MNHNY and CDR2 is SVGAGI in the germline V gene (reference sequence). This CDR3 spans 10 amino acids. V lost 6 bases and J lost 8, with 6 bases in between. The V gene is TRBV6-6, the J gene TRBJ2-3, with D unclear. The source material was peripheral blood, sampled in the second trimester of pregnancy. This sequence was found in a female donor with multiple sclerosis, enrolled in a pregnancy study. The CDR3 loop reads CASSSGTQYF. In nucleotides, the CDR3 is TGTGCCAGCAGCTCCGGTACGCAGTATTTT.